This T cell receptor beta chain comes out of a study of cytotoxic CD8 clonotypes in ibrutinib-treated CLL. Clones were read by immunoSEQ multiplex PCR, and TCRdb kept only the in-frame ones, dropping some. The table has some 310,000 clones, around four fifths seen once. From cryopreserved PBMCs came roughly 2 micrograms of genomic DNA used for TCR beta libraries. With regard to this clone: Its specificity is not known.

V dropped 4 bases and J dropped 9 bases, with 11 bases sitting between them. Germline V gene data show CDR1 as SGDLS and CDR2 as YYNGEE. The CDR3 length is 12 residues. Findings of the study overall: There were differences in sampling times between sustained-remission and progressing patients. Patients had baseline clonality above age-matched healthy donors, and this clonality moved with circulating CD8+ T-cell counts.

The sequences come from PBMCs, collected before ibrutinib treatment. This sequence was found in a human donor with chronic lymphocytic leukemia. This chain joins TRBV9 and TRBJ2-1, with no clear D. The CDR3 nucleotides read TGTGCCAGCAGCCCGGAATCTTCTGAGCAGTTCTTC. It translates to CASSPESSEQFF.